The next 3 T cell receptor beta chains were all read from a single sample in a study of blood T cell repertoires in COVID-19. Here immunoSEQ multiplex PCR was the method, and the copy in TCRdb shows in-frame clones only, minus some. The sample carries under 150,000 clones, approximately 90% recorded once. Sequenced input: peripheral blood. The receptors come from a human donor in a cohort sampled during active COVID-19.

This clone occurred once. V gene TRBV2 combines with J gene TRBJ1-1; possibly TRBD1 for D (6 bases). The CDR3 contains 15 residues. Germline V gene lookup returns CDR1 SNHLY and CDR2 FYNNEI. V lost 5 bases and J lost 0, with 13 bases in between. The CDR3 protein is CASSTPTGLNTEAFF. For the CDR3, the DNA is TGTGCCAGCAGTACACCTACAGGGCTGAACACTGAAGCTTTCTTT.

The V and J genes are TRBV4-1 and TRBJ2-3; D perhaps matches TRBD1 (6 bases). Trimming stripped 4 bases from V and 0 bases from J, with 14 bases between. CDR3 length equals 16 residues. Germline values: CDR1 MGHRA, CDR2 YSYEKL. CDR3 DNA sequence: TGCGCCAGCAGCCCACGGGACACCGAAAGCACAGATACGCAGTATTTT. Translated: CASSPRDTESTDTQYF.

DNA of the CDR3: TGCGCCAGCAGCCAAGAAGGGCGGGGGGCCGACTACAATGAGCAGTTCTTC. Protein sequence: CASSQEGRGADYNEQFF. The chain has TRBV4-1 and TRBJ2-1, with TRBD2 identical over 8 bases. The CDR3 runs 17 residues. The V and J ends lost 0 bases and 3 bases, in that order; junction bases with no gene match: 7. Germline V gene sequence: CDR1 MGHRA, CDR2 YSYEKL.